This T cell receptor beta chain came from a study of T cells expressing NK-cell markers (dated by TCRdb to 2020 to 2021). With regard to the full study: About 8 donors provided sorted CD3+CD56+NKG2C+, CD3+CD56+NKG2C- and CD3+CD56-NKG2C+ T-cell subsets, whose TCR beta-chain repertoires were profiled. Among the eight sequenced donors, only one was HCMV-seronegative, while the other seven were HCMV-seropositive. The study sequenced eight donors, all healthy volunteers chosen at random: three men and five women. Illumina HiSeq 2000/2500, MiSeq or NextSeq was used to sequence libraries as 2 x 150 bp reads. Results and caveats for the whole study, not just this receptor: Whether the expanded NKG2C-expressing T cell clones were specific for HCMV antigens was left unclear. Those dominant clonotypes were again the most abundant among CD3+CD56-NKG2C+ cells in a handful of donors, at roughly 25-60.1%. In roughly six donors, the dominant CD3+CD56+NKG2C+ clonotypes ranked among the top 10 CD8+ clonotypes, making up about 1.0-7.5% of CD8+ T cells.

With respect to this clonotype: No cognate antigen has been identified for it.

Taken from cysteine to phenylalanine, the CDR3 has 17 residues. No DNA has been recorded. Looking up the germline V gene (reference sequence) yields CDR1 LNHNV and CDR2 YYDKDF. The data were produced on an Illumina HiSeq 2000. 5'RACE template switching, by which a universal primer site and unique molecular identifiers were added, was used to make TCR beta cDNA libraries. cDNA synthesis was primed from the TCR beta constant segment, followed by two successive PCR amplification steps. Regarding the original processing steps: MIGEC was used to demultiplex reads and group the reads by UMI, and MiTCR was used to assemble and quantify clonotypes. To exclude erroneous sequences, only TCR cDNA sequences supported by at least two reads were retained. Downstream repertoire analysis used the tcR package, and clonotypes were matched across fractions by CDR3 nucleotide sequence plus V segment. VDJmatch was used to annotate antigen specificity against VDJdb, with one amino acid substitution in CDR3 allowed. TCRdb reprocessed the reads into one record per CDR3 protein sequence, lacking DNA. V and J calls and clone size were set by TCRdb, not the authors. The sample table gives roughly 450,000 distinct CDR3 sequences. The ten largest clones represent 1.4% of the sample.

To determine HCMV serostatus, a commercial ELISA kit was used to detect HCMV-specific IgG in serum. Ficoll density gradient centrifugation was used to isolate peripheral blood mononuclear cells from blood. The sequence was obtained from a woman aged 50 to 60 in good health. Donor details come from another sample of the same person, matched by shared clones. The sequencing sample was made of blood T cells: a sorted CD56 or NKG2C T cell subset, CD4+ or CD8+ T cells, or bulk PBMC T cells (not recorded which). The sequence joins TRBV15 to TRBJ2-6; the D call of TRBD1 rests on TCRdb alone, since no DNA is present to check it. CDR3 protein: CATSTGTSDSGANVLTF. Supplemented by the reference TRBV15 and TRBJ2-6 proteins around the CDR3, the complete variable domain is DAMVIQNPRYQVTQFGKPVTLSCSQTLNHNVMYWYQQKSSQAPKLLFHYYDKDFNNEADTPDNFQSRRPNTSFCFLDIRSPGLGDTAMYLCATSTGTSDSGANVLTFGAGSRLTVL.